These T cell receptor beta chains were read from a single sample in a study of CD8+CD57+ T cells in acquired aplastic anemia. TCRdb analysed the reads with MiXCR anew, one entry per CDR3 protein. There are 150,000 to 200,000 distinct CDR3 sequences in the sample; around three fifths occur only once, and under 60% lies in the top ten. Sequencing was carried out using sorted CD4+, CD8+, or CD8+CD57+ T cells (not recorded which) from PBMCs. Source of these receptors: a human donor with severe aplastic anemia or a healthy control (not recorded which). Both conserved end residues are trimmed from each CDR3.

V | CDR3
TRBV9 | ASSPRVAVWEGAGNSPLH
TRBV7-9 | ASSRGTSEQF
TRBV19 | ASSAGQDRAYEQY
TRBV13 | ASSLGGAYQETQY
TRBV7-2 | ASSSLPQGPYGYT
TRBV7-7 | ASSARTRGTGELF
TRBV9 | ASSRDHSYEQY
TRBV6-1 | ASRKGFDGY
TRBV25-1 | ASSGLRDRESPLH
TRBV29-1 | SVVDRAAFEQY
TRBV29-1 | SVAGVTEAF
TRBV5-1 | ASSPQGGGSYEQY